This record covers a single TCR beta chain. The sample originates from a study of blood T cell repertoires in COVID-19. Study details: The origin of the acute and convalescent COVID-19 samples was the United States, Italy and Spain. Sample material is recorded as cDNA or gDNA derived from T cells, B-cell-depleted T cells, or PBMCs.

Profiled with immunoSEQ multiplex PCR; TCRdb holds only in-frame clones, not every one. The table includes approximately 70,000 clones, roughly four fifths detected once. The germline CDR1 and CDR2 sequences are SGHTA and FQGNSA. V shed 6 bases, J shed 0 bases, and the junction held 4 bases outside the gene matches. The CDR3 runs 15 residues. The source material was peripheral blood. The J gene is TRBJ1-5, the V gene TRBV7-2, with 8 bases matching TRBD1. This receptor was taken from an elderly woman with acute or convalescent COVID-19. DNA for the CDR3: TGTGCCAGCAGTTTTACAGGGGGTAGCAATCAGCCCCAGCATTTT. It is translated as CASSFTGGSNQPQHF.